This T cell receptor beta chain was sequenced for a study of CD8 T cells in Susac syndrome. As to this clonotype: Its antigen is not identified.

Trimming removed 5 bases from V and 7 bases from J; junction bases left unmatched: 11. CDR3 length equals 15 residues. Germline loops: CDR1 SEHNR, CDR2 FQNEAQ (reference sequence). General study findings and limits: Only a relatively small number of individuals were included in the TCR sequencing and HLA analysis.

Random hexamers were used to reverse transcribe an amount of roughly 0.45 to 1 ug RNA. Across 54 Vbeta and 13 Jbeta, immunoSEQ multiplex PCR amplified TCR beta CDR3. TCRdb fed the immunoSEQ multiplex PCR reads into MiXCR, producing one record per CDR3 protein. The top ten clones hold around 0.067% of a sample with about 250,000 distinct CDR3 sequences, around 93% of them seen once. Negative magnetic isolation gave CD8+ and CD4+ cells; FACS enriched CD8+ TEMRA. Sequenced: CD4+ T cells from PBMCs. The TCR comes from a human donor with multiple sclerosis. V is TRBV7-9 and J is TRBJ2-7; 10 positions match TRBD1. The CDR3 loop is CASSVLRQGAEEQYF. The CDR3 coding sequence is TGTGCCAGCAGCGTTCTACGACAGGGGGCGGAGGAGCAGTACTTC.